These T cell receptor beta chains were read from a single sample in a study of naive and memory T cell subsets. TCRdb re-derived calls from the UMI-ligation and nested PCR reads in MiXCR, one entry per CDR3 protein. This sample has 25,000 to 35,000 distinct CDR3 sequences; about 7.4% occur once, and the top ten carry approximately 3.3%. Sequencing used skin, obtained from a tuberculin skin test site. The receptors derive from an adult in good health. The conserved cysteine and the conserved F or W are not part of the CDR3 here. Clone size is given for some rows only: seen once, a few or many times, or a class if the clone is expanded.

abundance	v_gene	j_gene	CDR3aa
few	TRBV19	TRBJ1-4	ASRSPGRTNEKLF
few	TRBV25-1	TRBJ1-1	ASSDHRASRDTEAF
few	TRBV3-1	TRBJ2-1	ASGGAYNEQF
many	TRBV11-2	TRBJ1-4	ASSFPTGVGEKLF
medium-sized	TRBV7-9	TRBJ2-7	ASSLGRVPYEQY
many	TRBV7-9	TRBJ2-7	ASSQTDRADIQYEQY
many	TRBV10-2	TRBJ1-2	ASTPSWGGYGYT
many	TRBV20-1	TRBJ2-2	SARDGKRGANTGELF
many	TRBV5-1	TRBJ1-1	ASSSSADTEAF
many	TRBV5-4	TRBJ2-2	ASSLDSRSTGELF
many	TRBV5-8	TRBJ2-2	ASSLGVSNTGELF
many	TRBV7-9	TRBJ2-7	ASSLGTENEQY
many	TRBV7-2	TRBJ1-1	ASSGSTGWTEAF
.	TRBV13	TRBJ1-5	ASSLSRPLGGRGQPQH
.	TRBV29-1	TRBJ2-1	SGKSGGINEQF
.	TRBV2	TRBJ1-2	ASSGWAGAGPSYGDT
.	TRBV7-6	TRBJ2-2	ASSLRAGNNGELF
.	TRBV18	TRBJ1-1	ASSTASNTEAF
many	TRBV7-9	TRBJ2-1	ASSPSTSSYNEQF
many	TRBV12-3/TRBV12-4	TRBJ1-1	ASSSPTGVGTEAF
many	TRBV10-3	TRBJ1-5	AISVRGNQPQH
many	TRBV7-2	TRBJ2-3	ASSPSLNTQY
many	TRBV27	TRBJ1-1	ASSSRTWGTEAF
few	TRBV7-9	TRBJ2-1	ASSLAVRSSYNEQF
.	TRBV19	TRBJ1-5	ASSIADGLPFNQPQH
many	TRBV6-5	TRBJ2-3	ASRGQGLATDTQY
many	TRBV5-1	TRBJ2-1	ASSLPTSGGANEQF
many	TRBV14	TRBJ2-2	ASSPWTGTGELF
many	TRBV20-1	TRBJ1-1	SAPWGAEAF
many	TRBV5-4	TRBJ2-1	ASSLHGRHNEQF
.	TRBV20-1	TRBJ2-3	SARDTGTSSLRDTQY
many	TRBV7-2	TRBJ2-4	ASSPVGQGAPGNIQY
many	TRBV11-3	TRBJ2-5	ASSLGGQEQTQY
.	TRBV9	TRBJ1-1	ASSVEAGGGSNTEAF
few	TRBV6-6	TRBJ2-1	ASNGDLAEQF
many	TRBV2	TRBJ2-7	ASTDRGQGEQY
many	TRBV3-1	TRBJ1-2	ASSLTGTGVYGYT
.	TRBV3-1	TRBJ1-1	ASSPSLFRLNTEAF
many	TRBV20-1	TRBJ2-1	SAQSQRGGPYNEQF
few	TRBV25-1	TRBJ1-2	ASSGMDGGFSGYT
.	TRBV20-1	TRBJ1-6	SARLGGRTYNSPLH
many	TRBV29-1	TRBJ2-5	SVTRETQY
.	TRBV2	TRBJ1-6	ASRLNPRSPLH